The rows below give T cell receptor beta chains drawn from one sample of a study of T-cell memory formation after mild COVID-19. MiXCR was run by TCRdb on the 5' RACE reads, yielding one entry per CDR3 protein. The table shows some 48,000 distinct CDR3 sequences, with roughly 27% occurring only once. The sample taken for sequencing was PBMCs or a T cell subset sorted from them (not recorded which). All receptors derive from a man aged 18 to 29 who had mild COVID-19 (a few samples of this study predate the infection). Cell type and time point are not known. Both conserved end residues are part of each CDR3. The D gene is left open where the match is weak. Size values are once, few and many counts, or a class for expanded clones, and some rows have none.

NA	TRBJ2-2	TRBV4-3	TRBD1	CASSPRSDRGIRTGELFF	TGCGCCAGCAGCCCCCGTTCTGACAGGGGAATCCGCACCGGGGAGCTGTTTTTT
few	TRBJ2-7	TRBV7-6	TRBD1	CASSLESVGTAYEQYF	TGTGCCAGCAGCTTAGAATCGGTCGGGACAGCCTACGAGCAGTACTTC
few	TRBJ1-5	TRBV6-5	NA	CASRQISGTYKDQPQHF	TGTGCCAGCAGACAAATCTCCGGGACCTACAAAGATCAGCCCCAGCATTTT
once	TRBJ1-4	TRBV7-8	TRBD1	CASSWGRQGNEKLFF	TGTGCCAGCAGCTGGGGGAGACAGGGGAATGAAAAACTGTTTTTT
few	TRBJ2-3	TRBV7-6	NA	CASSSPLGTQYF	TGTGCCAGCAGCTCACCCCTTGGTACGCAGTATTTT
few	TRBJ2-1	TRBV11-2	TRBD2	CASRPPTSGAYNEQFF	TGTGCCAGCAGACCCCCGACTAGCGGGGCCTACAATGAGCAGTTCTTC
few	TRBJ1-6	TRBV12-3/TRBV12-4	NA	CASSLGSRSPLHF	TGTGCCAGCAGTTTGGGGTCTCGATCACCCCTCCACTTT
NA	TRBJ2-1	TRBV10-3	NA	CAISEPDIPTMNEQFF	TGTGCCATCAGTGAGCCGGACATCCCAACGATGAATGAGCAGTTCTTC
NA	TRBJ2-3	TRBV6-4	NA	CASAFRSQDTQYF	TGTGCCAGCGCCTTCCGCTCCCAAGATACGCAGTATTTT
few	TRBJ2-3	TRBV12-3/TRBV12-4	TRBD2	CASDLALAASTDTQYF	TGTGCCAGCGACCTCGCCCTAGCGGCTAGCACAGATACGCAGTATTTT
NA	TRBJ2-5	TRBV7-9	NA	CASSIAVETQYF	TGTGCCAGCAGCATAGCCGTGGAGACCCAGTACTTC
few	TRBJ1-5	TRBV19	NA	CASSIGEQVYQPQHF	TGTGCCAGTAGTATAGGGGAGCAAGTCTATCAGCCCCAGCATTTT
NA	TRBJ1-5	TRBV7-9	NA	CASSLDAPGGQPQHF	TGTGCCAGCAGCTTAGATGCCCCTGGCGGTCAGCCCCAGCATTTT
NA	TRBJ1-1	TRBV7-2	TRBD1	CASSHRQGHTEAFF	TGTGCCAGCAGTCATCGACAGGGTCACACTGAAGCTTTCTTT
NA	TRBJ2-3	TRBV7-3	TRBD2	CASSAAGGTDTQYF	TGTGCCAGCAGCGCAGCGGGGGGCACAGATACGCAGTATTTT
NA	TRBJ2-5	TRBV4-1	NA	CASSQDWGGQETQYF	TGCGCCAGCAGCCAAGATTGGGGAGGCCAAGAGACCCAGTACTTC
NA	TRBJ2-5	TRBV27	NA	CASSFQGSQETQYF	TGTGCCAGCAGTTTTCAGGGGAGCCAAGAGACCCAGTACTTC
NA	TRBJ2-7	TRBV20-1	NA	CSARDPQQKYEQYF	TGCAGTGCTAGAGACCCCCAACAGAAGTACGAGCAGTACTTC